This T cell receptor beta chain emerged from a study of cytomegalovirus exposure and HLA in healthy donors. Study-wide points: It was only CMV serostatus that was available as immune exposure information. Among TCR beta chains of equal frequency, HLA-associated ones were more clonally expanded in a later analysis. According to the study, 160 or so TCR beta chains were cytomegalovirus-associated.

Note on this clone: The target antigen is unknown.

Researchers ran the PCR with 60 Vbeta and 13 Jbeta primers. Profiled with immunoSEQ multiplex PCR; TCRdb holds only in-frame clones, not every one. The sample holds over 100,000 clones. Likely unrecorded immune exposures existed in these nominally healthy donors. V was clipped by 6 bases and J by 1 base, with 9 bases between them. The CDR3 has 14 residues. In germline, CDR1 is SGHNT, CDR2 YENEEA. The sequenced sample consisted of PBMCs. This clonotype originated in a young man in good health and CMV-seronegative. The chain joins TRBV11-3 to TRBJ2-2; TRBD1 is a possible D gene (6 bases). CDR3 amino acids: CASSWGQNTGELFF. The DNA for the CDR3 is TGTGCCAGCAGTTGGGGACAGAACACCGGGGAGCTGTTTTTT.